The clone carrying this T cell receptor (beta chain) came up a few times. Antigen unknown. These data belong to a study of T-cell memory formation after mild COVID-19. About the study: Largely, the TCR clusters proved donor specific.

Points from the study as a whole: CD4+ contracting clones were mainly CM and EM; CD8+ ones, EMRA. A subset of responding clones appeared in pre-infection memory, suggesting cross-reactive memory joined.

5'RACE, which relied on constant-segment primers, yielded TCR alpha and TCR beta cDNA libraries carrying sample barcodes and UMIs. TCRdb itself ran the 5' RACE reads through MiXCR, one entry per CDR3 protein. Among hundreds of thousands of distinct CDR3 sequences listed, around 15% were seen once. The TCR sequence derives from a man younger than 35 who had mild COVID-19 (a few samples of this study predate the infection). Cell type and time point are not known. Sequences were obtained from PBMCs or a T cell subset sorted from them (not recorded which).

CDR3 in amino acids: CSATQGNSNQPQHF. In DNA form, the CDR3 reads TGCAGTGCGACACAGGGAAATAGCAATCAGCCCCAGCATTTT. The V call is TRBV20-1, the J call TRBJ1-5, with D possibly being TRBD1 (6 bases). The germline gives CDR1 DFQATT, CDR2 SNEGSKA (reference sequence). This CDR3 region has 14 residues. V lost 6 bases and J lost 0, with 12 bases in between.